The next 17 T cell receptor beta chains were all read from a single sample in a study of control samples from healthy donors and cancer patients (dated by TCRdb to the early 2020s). The library relied on the immunoSEQ multiplex PCR assay. In TCRdb, the immuneACCESS table is reduced to in-frame sequences with V and J assigned. These tables do not hold every clone; where another copy was compared, an unresolved V gene accounts for under half, and the others remain unexplained. The sample table shows tens of thousands of clones, and about 88% are seen once. 14% of the sample is in the top ten clones. The sequenced sample was blood. The receptors come from a woman in her sixties or seventies in good health.

This clone came up many times. This CDR3 is CASSERLVPYEQYF. Written as DNA, the CDR3 is TGCGCCAGCAGTGAGCGCTTGGTCCCCTACGAGCAGTACTTC. This rearrangement joins TRBV10-2 to TRBJ2-7; D is unclear. The length of the CDR3 is 14 residues. The V gene lost 2 bases and the J gene lost 2 bases, with 10 bases spanning the gap. Per germline, CDR1 WSHSY and CDR2 SAAADI.

The V and J genes are TRBV29-1 and TRBJ1-2, with D unresolved. Germline V gene lookup returns CDR1 SQVTM and CDR2 ANQGSEA. V lost 4 bases and J 6 bases, leaving 15 bases between the germline ends. The CDR3 is 13 amino acids. This CDR3 reads CSVAGTVLDGYTF. CDR3 nucleotides: TGCAGCGTTGCCGGTACGGTCCTTGATGGCTACACCTTC.

The chain links TRBV5-1 to TRBJ2-3; the match to TRBD2 covers 7 bases. The CDR3 consists of 19 residues. The trim removed 5 bases at V and 0 bases at J, leaving 18 bases unmatched. From germline, CDR1 is SGHRS and CDR2 YFSETQ. The DNA of the CDR3 is TGCGCCAGCAGTCGAACCCTTAGCGGGTCTGGTTTTAGCACAGATACGCAGTATTTT. Encoded protein: CASSRTLSGSGFSTDTQYF.

The chain employs TRBV30 and TRBJ2-2, with a weak D call TRBD2 (6 bases). The CDR3 loop spans 13 amino acids. From germline, CDR1 is GTSNPN and CDR2 SVGIG (reference sequence). Trimming pared 4 bases from V and 14 bases from J, leaving 20 bases between. CDR3 in amino acids: CAWNGEVGSLLFF. The CDR3 nucleotides are TGTGCCTGGAACGGGGAGGTCGGGTCACTTCTGTTTTTT.

This chain connects TRBV5-5 to TRBJ1-4; D is possibly TRBD1 (5 bases). Germline V CDR1 and CDR2: SGHKS, YYEKEE (reference sequence). CDR3 length: 14 residues. V lost 4 bases and J 6 bases, leaving 13 bases between the germline ends. The CDR3 DNA reads TGTGCCAGCAGCACCCCCTTACAGGATGAAAAACTGTTTTTT. The encoded protein is CASSTPLQDEKLFF.

This clone was seen more than once but under ten times. The J gene is TRBJ1-5, the V gene TRBV4-2, with D unclear. The CDR3 contains 16 residues. The ends were cut back, 1 base at V and 5 bases at J, with 15 bases in the middle. Per the germline V gene, CDR1 is LGHNA and CDR2 is YNFKEQ. The CDR3 sequence is CASSQAVAETYQPQHF. Here the CDR3 DNA reads TGTGCCAGCAGCCAAGCTGTGGCGGAGACTTATCAGCCCCAGCATTTT.

The chain links TRBV5-1 to TRBJ2-5, with 8 bases matching TRBD2. The germline V gene has CDR1 SGHRS and CDR2 YFSETQ. This CDR3 is 14 amino acids long. Trimming at V came to 3 bases and at J to 5 bases, leaving 6 bases not matched to a gene. CDR3 in DNA: TGCGCCAGCAGCTCAGCCGGGACTAGGGAGACCCAGTACTTC. It specifies CASSSAGTRETQYF.

This rearrangement joins TRBV28 to TRBJ1-1, with TRBD1 matching over 8 bases. Germline V lookup: CDR1 MDHEN, CDR2 SYDVKM. The V gene end was trimmed by 4 bases and the J gene end by 1 base; junction bases not matched to a gene: 2. The CDR3 totals 14 residues. CDR3 DNA: TGTGCCAGCAGTTCCGGACAGGGGAACACTGAAGCTTTCTTT. This translates into CASSSGQGNTEAFF. Full variable domain (missing parts from reference TRBV28 and TRBJ1-1): DVKVTQSSRYLVKRTGEKVFLECVQDMDHENMFWYRQDPGLGLRLIYFSYDVKMKEKGDIPEGYSVSREKKERFSLILESASTNQTSMYLCASSSGQGNTEAFFGQGTRLTVV.

V gene TRBV15 combines with J gene TRBJ2-3; D might be TRBD1 or TRBD2, each matching 8 bases. The germline V and J ends were trimmed by 5 bases and 3 bases, with 21 bases remaining between them. Germline V lookup: CDR1 LNHNV, CDR2 YYDKDF (reference sequence). This CDR3 region has 17 residues. The CDR3 nucleotides read TGTGCCACCAGCGGGGGCAGGGGGCGCGGGGGGACAGATACGCAGTATTTT. It translates to CATSGGRGRGGTDTQYF.

V and J are TRBV7-2 and TRBJ2-7; possibly TRBD2 for D (5 bases). The V and J ends lost 11 bases and 5 bases respectively, with 22 bases between them. The CDR3 has 14 residues. Per germline, CDR1 SGHTA and CDR2 FQGNSA. The DNA for the CDR3 is TGTGCCTCAGCTCGCGGGCCTAGTGAGAACGAGCAGTACTTC. Amino acids: CASARGPSENEQYF.

The gene calls are TRBV30 and TRBJ1-5; D remains unclear. V lost 5 bases to trimming and J lost 0 bases, with 11 bases between them. The CDR3 loop spans 14 amino acids. The germline gives CDR1 GTSNPN, CDR2 SVGIG (reference sequence). The CDR3 sequence: CAWSAGHSNQPQHF. DNA for the CDR3: TGTGCCTGGTCGGCAGGCCATAGCAATCAGCCCCAGCATTTT.

Details on this clone: The junction departs from the called germline gene at one end, perhaps through a read error. The CDR3 DNA reads as TGTGCCAGCAGTGAAGTCCTCATGAGGGGAGGGGCCTTC. It translates to CASSEVLMRGGAF. The chain uses TRBV6-1 and TRBJ1-2; D might be TRBD1 (5 bases). From germline, CDR1 is MNHNS and CDR2 SASEGT. The CDR3 totals 13 residues.

The V call is TRBV2, the J call TRBJ2-1; D call uncertain. From germline, CDR1 is SNHLY and CDR2 FYNNEI. V lost 6 bases, J lost 7 bases, and 10 bases lay in between. This CDR3 spans 12 amino acids. CDR3 nucleotides: TGTGCCAGCAGGGTTTACGGTAATGAGCAGTTCTTC. Its protein product is CASRVYGNEQFF.

This chain connects TRBV7-2 to TRBJ2-1; 14 nucleotides line up with TRBD2. Looked up from germline, CDR1 is SGHTA and CDR2 is FQGNSA. The V segment lost 5 bases and the J segment 4 bases; nucleotides outside the gene matches: 13. The CDR3 totals 19 residues. The CDR3 sequence: CASSPLGLAGGLGYNEQFF. The CDR3 coding sequence is TGTGCCAGCAGCCCACTTGGACTAGCGGGGGGCCTGGGGTACAATGAGCAGTTCTTC.

The sample holds one count of this clone. The chain joins TRBV11-2 to TRBJ1-4; D call uncertain. Germline V gene data show CDR1 as SGHAT and CDR2 as FQNNGV. This CDR3 is 14 amino acids long. V was cut by 5 bases and J by 2 bases, with 9 bases left in between. CDR3 bases: TGTGCCAGCAGCCGAGGACGGACTAATGAAAAACTGTTTTTT. It encodes CASSRGRTNEKLFF.

This clone was seen once. The V call is TRBV14, the J call TRBJ2-5; 7 nucleotides agree with TRBD1. There are 14 residues in the CDR3. Looked up from germline, CDR1 is SGHDN and CDR2 is FVKESK. The ends lost 0 bases at V and 4 bases at J; junction bases unmatched: 2. The CDR3 nucleotides are TGTGCCAGCAGCCAAGACAGGGGGTTAGAGACCCAGTACTTC. It is translated as CASSQDRGLETQYF. Complete variable domain (other parts from reference TRBV14 and TRBJ2-5): EAGVTQFPSHSVIEKGQTVTLRCDPISGHDNLYWYRRVMGKEIKFLLHFVKESKQDESGMPNNRFLAERTGGTYSTLKVQPAELEDSGVYFCASSQDRGLETQYFGPGTRLLVL.

This chain connects TRBV7-3 to TRBJ2-7, with D perhaps matching TRBD2 (5 bases). The germline V and J ends were trimmed by 5 bases and 0 bases, with 11 bases remaining between them. The CDR3 consists of 14 residues. Germline V gives CDR1 SGHTA, CDR2 FQGTGA. CDR3 sequence: CASSPYRDSYEQYF. CDR3 in DNA: TGTGCCAGCAGCCCCTACCGGGACTCCTACGAGCAGTACTTC.